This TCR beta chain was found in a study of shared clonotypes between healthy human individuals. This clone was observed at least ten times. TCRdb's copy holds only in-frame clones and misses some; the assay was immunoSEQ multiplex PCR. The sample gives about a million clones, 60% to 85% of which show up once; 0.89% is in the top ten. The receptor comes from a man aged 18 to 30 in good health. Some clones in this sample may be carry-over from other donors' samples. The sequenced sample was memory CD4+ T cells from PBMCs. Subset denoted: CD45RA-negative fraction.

The CDR3 DNA sequence: TGTGCCTGGAGTGCCTCCCTAGCATATACGCAGTATTTT. It specifies CAWSASLAYTQYF. J is TRBJ2-3 and V is TRBV30, with D possibly TRBD2 on 5 matching bases. The CDR3 has 13 amino acids. V was shortened by 1 base and J by 7 bases, with 12 bases between the two germline ends. Germline CDR1 GTSNPN, CDR2 SVGIG (reference sequence).